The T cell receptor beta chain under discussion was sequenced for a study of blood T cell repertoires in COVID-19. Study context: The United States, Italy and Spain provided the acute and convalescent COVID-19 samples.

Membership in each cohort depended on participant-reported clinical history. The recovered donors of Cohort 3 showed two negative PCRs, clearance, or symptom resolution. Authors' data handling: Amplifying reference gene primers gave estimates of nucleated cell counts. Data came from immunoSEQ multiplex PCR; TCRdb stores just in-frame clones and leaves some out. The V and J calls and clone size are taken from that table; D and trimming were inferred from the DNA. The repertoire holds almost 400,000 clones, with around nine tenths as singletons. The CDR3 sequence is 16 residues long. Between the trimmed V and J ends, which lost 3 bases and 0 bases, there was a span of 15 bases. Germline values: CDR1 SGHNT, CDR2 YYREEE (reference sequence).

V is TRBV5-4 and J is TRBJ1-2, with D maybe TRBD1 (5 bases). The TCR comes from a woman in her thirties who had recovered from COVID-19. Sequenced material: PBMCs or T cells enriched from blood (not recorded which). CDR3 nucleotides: TGTGCCAGCAGCTCGCCCGTTCAGGGTTCTAACTATGGCTACACCTTC. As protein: CASSSPVQGSNYGYTF.